A single sample is the source of the 24 T cell receptor beta chains below, sequenced in a study of cytomegalovirus exposure and HLA in healthy donors. The PCR employed 60 Vbeta primers together with 13 Jbeta primers. The method was immunoSEQ multiplex PCR; TCRdb's version includes in-frame clones alone and lacks a portion of them. The sample lists roughly 150,000 clones, roughly 79% seen once, with around 1% in the top ten. Sequenced: PBMCs. The receptor source for this set is a middle-aged woman in good health and CMV-seronegative.

This clone came up a few times. The gene calls are TRBV7-9 and TRBJ2-1, with TRBD2 identical over 10 bases. Germline V lookup: CDR1 SEHNR, CDR2 FQNEAQ (reference sequence). V shed 3 bases, J shed 6 bases, and the junction held 11 bases outside the gene matches. CDR3 size: 17 residues. CDR3 residues: CASSFDLAGVKSNEQFF. The CDR3 bases are TGTGCCAGCAGCTTTGACCTAGCGGGAGTTAAGTCCAATGAGCAGTTCTTC.

The chain has TRBV6-5 and TRBJ2-1, with TRBD1 identical over 10 bases. The CDR3 loop spans 14 amino acids. CDR1 and CDR2 from the germline V gene are MNHEY and SVGAGI. V shed 9 bases, J shed 7 bases, and the junction held 9 bases outside the gene matches. This chain's CDR3 is CASTGTGEGNEQFF. As DNA, the CDR3 is TGTGCCAGTACCGGGACAGGGGAAGGTAATGAGCAGTTCTTC.

The V call is TRBV28, the J call TRBJ1-2; TRBD1 might be the D (5 bases). The CDR3 is 12 residues long. V was trimmed by 5 bases and J by 4 bases, leaving 8 bases between them. Germline V CDR1 and CDR2: MDHEN, SYDVKM. In DNA form, the CDR3 reads TGTGCCAGCAGTCACGACAGCTATGGCTACACCTTC. Protein: CASSHDSYGYTF.

The rearrangement links TRBV28 to TRBJ2-3; 11 bases match TRBD2. CDR1 and CDR2 (germline): MDHEN, SYDVKM. Trimming took 1 base from V and 0 from J; bases not matched to a gene: 12. CDR3 length: 20 amino acids. CDR3 protein: CASSLLASGRSTVSTDTQYF. CDR3 DNA sequence: TGTGCCAGCAGTTTATTGGCTAGCGGGAGGTCGACCGTCAGCACAGATACGCAGTATTTT.

The chain has TRBV5-1 and TRBJ2-7; the match to TRBD1 covers 9 bases. The germline CDR1 and CDR2 sequences are SGHRS and YFSETQ. There are 15 residues in the CDR3. The V gene end was trimmed by 0 bases and the J gene end by 5 bases; junction bases not matched to a gene: 6. CDR3 bases: TGCGCCAGCAGCTTGGACGGACAGGGGATGGACGAGCAGTACTTC. Its translation is CASSLDGQGMDEQYF.

This sequence joins TRBV27 and TRBJ2-7, with 7 bases lining up with TRBD1. The germline V gene has CDR1 MNHEY and CDR2 SMNVEV (reference sequence). After removal of 4 bases from V and 4 bases from J, the junction contained 10 bases not matched to a gene. The CDR3 spans 15 residues. The CDR3 DNA follows: TGTGCCAGCAGTTCCACGACAGGGAGCGTGTACGAGCAGTACTTC. Its protein product is CASSSTTGSVYEQYF.

The chain has TRBV2 and TRBJ2-7, with a possible D match to TRBD1 (5 bases). With 2 bases removed from V and 4 bases from J, the gap between germline ends came to 21 bases. The CDR3 is 17 residues long. CDR1 is SNHLY, CDR2 FYNNEI, per germline. The CDR3 reads CASSESYPTGGGYEQYF. The CDR3 region has the DNA TGTGCCAGCAGTGAATCCTACCCAACAGGCGGTGGGTACGAGCAGTACTTC.

The chain links TRBV28 to TRBJ2-1; 7 bases align to TRBD2. The germline V gene encodes CDR1 MDHEN and CDR2 SYDVKM. This CDR3 contains 13 residues. V was pared by 3 bases and J by 8 bases, with 4 bases of the junction left unmatched. CDR3 sequence (DNA): TGTGCCAGCAGTTTTACTAGCGACGATGAGCAGTTCTTC. Protein product: CASSFTSDDEQFF.

This clone occurred a few times. V usage is TRBV4-1 and J usage is TRBJ1-2; D is possibly TRBD1 (5 bases). Germline assignment: CDR1 MGHRA and CDR2 YSYEKL. CDR3 length: 13 residues. V lost 5 bases and J 8 bases, leaving 15 bases between the germline ends. The CDR3 is CASSSEAGLGYTF. CDR3 in DNA: TGCGCCAGCAGCTCAGAAGCGGGGCTCGGCTACACCTTC.

V is TRBV30 and J is TRBJ1-2; D is ambiguous. CDR3 length: 12 residues. The V and J ends lost 3 bases and 4 bases respectively, with 9 bases between them. The germline CDR1 and CDR2 sequences are GTSNPN and SVGIG (reference sequence). CDR3 nucleotide sequence: TGTGCCTGGAGCCCTCACACCTATGGCTACACCTTC. It encodes CAWSPHTYGYTF.

This sequence joins TRBV6-1 and TRBJ2-3, with D perhaps TRBD2 (5 bases). Trimming pared 4 bases from V and 2 bases from J, leaving 16 bases between. From germline, CDR1 is MNHNS and CDR2 SASEGT. The CDR3 sequence is 16 residues long. CDR3 amino acids: CASSGTLAVNTDTQYF. The DNA of the CDR3 is TGTGCCAGCAGTGGAACCCTAGCAGTTAACACAGATACGCAGTATTTT.

V gene TRBV7-3 combines with J gene TRBJ2-1; TRBD2 aligns across 7 bases. The germline V gene encodes CDR1 SGHTA and CDR2 FQGTGA. The V and J ends lost 4 bases and 0 bases, in that order; junction bases with no gene match: 3. The length of the CDR3 is 15 residues. CDR3 DNA: TGTGCCAGCAGCTCCACTAGCGACTCCTACAATGAGCAGTTCTTC. Its protein product is CASSSTSDSYNEQFF.

The rearrangement joins TRBV2 to TRBJ1-1; 7 bases align to TRBD1. V trimming: 0 bases; J trimming: 4 bases; junction bases outside the gene matches: 5. Germline CDR1 and CDR2: SNHLY and FYNNEI. The CDR3 length is 15 residues. CDR3 amino acids: CASSEAANRGTEAFF. CDR3 DNA sequence: TGTGCCAGCAGTGAAGCGGCCAACAGGGGCACTGAAGCTTTCTTT. Full variable domain (missing parts from reference TRBV2 and TRBJ1-1): EPEVTQTPSHQVTQMGQEVILRCVPISNHLYFYWYRQILGQKVEFLVSFYNNEISEKSEIFDDQFSVERPDGSNFTLKIRSTKLEDSAMYFCASSEAANRGTEAFFGQGTRLTVV.

This chain's CDR3 is CASSSSGTSRTDTQYF. In DNA form, the CDR3 reads TGTGCCAGCAGCTCTTCCGGGACTAGTAGAACAGATACGCAGTATTTT. The chain carries TRBV5-6 and TRBJ2-3, with 8 nucleotides matching TRBD2. The CDR3 length is 16 residues. Germline V gene lookup returns CDR1 SGHDT and CDR2 YYEEEE. The J segment lost 3 bases and the V segment lost 3 bases, leaving 9 bases of the junction unmatched. Together with reference TRBV5-6 and TRBJ2-3, the CDR3 gives the full variable domain: DAGVTQSPTHLIKTRGQQVTLRCSPKSGHDTVSWYQQALGQGPQFIFQYYEEEERQRGNFPDRFSGHQFPNYSSELNVNALLLGDSALYLCASSSSGTSRTDTQYFGPGTRLTVL.

The chain employs TRBV7-9 and TRBJ2-7, with D possibly TRBD2 on 5 matching bases. Germline CDR1 reads SEHNR; CDR2 reads FQNEAQ (reference sequence). The CDR3 consists of 13 residues. V gave up 0 bases and J gave up 5 bases, with 8 bases separating them. The CDR3 coding sequence is TGTGCCAGCAGCTTAGCAGGAGGTCACGAGCAGTACTTC. Its protein product is CASSLAGGHEQYF.

This clone has more than one count but fewer than ten. This chain joins TRBV7-9 and TRBJ2-2; D possibly corresponds to TRBD1 (6 bases). The germline CDR1 and CDR2 sequences are SEHNR and FQNEAQ (reference sequence). Trimming stripped 5 bases from V and 2 bases from J, with 15 bases between. The CDR3 totals 16 residues. The CDR3 region has the DNA TGTGCCAGCAGCCCCCCCGGGACAAGTAACACCGGGGAGCTGTTTTTT. Protein sequence: CASSPPGTSNTGELFF.

This clone was counted a few times. The chain employs TRBV19 and TRBJ1-2; 9 nucleotides match TRBD1. With V trimmed by 3 bases and J by 5 bases, 7 bases remained unmatched. CDR1 and CDR2 from the germline V gene are LNHDA and SQIVND (reference sequence). The CDR3 sequence is 15 residues long. The CDR3 nucleotides are TGTGCCAGTAGTATTCCGGGACAGGGATTTTATGGCTACACCTTC. Protein product: CASSIPGQGFYGYTF.

The sample holds a few counts of this clone. V usage is TRBV10-3 and J usage is TRBJ2-3, with D perhaps matching TRBD2 (6 bases). Germline V lookup: CDR1 ENHRY, CDR2 SYGVKD. The germline V and J ends were trimmed by 0 bases and 1 base, with 20 bases remaining between them. The CDR3 is 19 residues long. The CDR3 spells CAISESELASGDGTDTQYF. The CDR3 coding sequence is TGTGCCATCAGTGAGTCGGAATTGGCGTCGGGGGACGGCACAGATACGCAGTATTTT.

The gene calls are TRBV28 and TRBJ2-4; 12 positions match TRBD1. The CDR3 covers 16 residues. From germline, CDR1 is MDHEN and CDR2 SYDVKM. V gave up 6 bases and J gave up 10 bases; unmatched junction bases: 13. Here the CDR3 DNA reads TGTGCCAGCAGCAAGATTCCGGGACAGGGGGCTCGTATTCAGTACTTC. As protein: CASSKIPGQGARIQYF. The whole variable domain, filled in from reference TRBV28 and TRBJ2-4, reads DVKVTQSSRYLVKRTGEKVFLECVQDMDHENMFWYRQDPGLGLRLIYFSYDVKMKEKGDIPEGYSVSREKKERFSLILESASTNQTSMYLCASSKIPGQGARIQYFGAGTRLSVL.

This clone has more than one count but fewer than ten. The rearrangement joins TRBV6-5 to TRBJ2-2; TRBD1 might be the D (6 bases). Germline-derived CDR1 and CDR2 are MNHEY and SVGAGI. Trimming left V 5 bases short and J 2 bases short, with 12 bases between. The length of the CDR3 is 15 residues. CDR3 protein: CASSPQGANTGELFF. CDR3 DNA sequence: TGTGCCAGCAGTCCACAGGGCGCTAACACCGGGGAGCTGTTTTTT.

The J gene is TRBJ1-3, the V gene TRBV7-8; TRBD1 matches at 8 bases. V lost 2 bases, J lost 0 bases, and 3 bases stayed unmatched. CDR1 is SGHVS and CDR2 is FQNEAQ in the germline V gene. The CDR3 totals 16 residues. In DNA form, the CDR3 reads TGTGCCAGCAGCTTAACAGGGGGGCTCTCTGGAAACACCATATATTTT. Translating it yields CASSLTGGLSGNTIYF.

The J gene is TRBJ1-2, the V gene TRBV9, with D tentatively TRBD1 (6 bases). This CDR3 comprises 14 residues. Germline V CDR1 and CDR2: SGDLS, YYNGEE. Trimming removed 3 bases at V and 3 bases at J, with 12 bases between. The CDR3 is CASSGTGTHYGYTF. As DNA, the CDR3 is TGTGCCAGCAGCGGTACAGGGACGCACTATGGCTACACCTTC.

This clone appeared a single time. The chain employs TRBV28 and TRBJ1-1, with a tentative D call TRBD1 (5 bases). Per the germline V gene, CDR1 is MDHEN and CDR2 is SYDVKM. The CDR3 is 14 amino acids. Trimming pared 6 bases from V and 4 bases from J, leaving 15 bases between. CDR3: CASSAPGKATEAFF. The CDR3 nucleotides are TGTGCCAGCAGCGCCCCAGGGAAGGCCACTGAAGCTTTCTTT. The whole variable domain, filled in from reference TRBV28 and TRBJ1-1, reads DVKVTQSSRYLVKRTGEKVFLECVQDMDHENMFWYRQDPGLGLRLIYFSYDVKMKEKGDIPEGYSVSREKKERFSLILESASTNQTSMYLCASSAPGKATEAFFGQGTRLTVV.

The V and J genes are TRBV30 and TRBJ1-2, with TRBD1 matching 12 bases. In germline, CDR1 is GTSNPN, CDR2 SVGIG (reference sequence). This CDR3 region has 12 residues. J lost 8 bases, V lost 5 bases, and 3 bases had no gene match. The CDR3 here is CAWSGTGGGYTF. For the CDR3, the DNA is TGTGCCTGGTCCGGGACAGGGGGCGGCTACACCTTC.